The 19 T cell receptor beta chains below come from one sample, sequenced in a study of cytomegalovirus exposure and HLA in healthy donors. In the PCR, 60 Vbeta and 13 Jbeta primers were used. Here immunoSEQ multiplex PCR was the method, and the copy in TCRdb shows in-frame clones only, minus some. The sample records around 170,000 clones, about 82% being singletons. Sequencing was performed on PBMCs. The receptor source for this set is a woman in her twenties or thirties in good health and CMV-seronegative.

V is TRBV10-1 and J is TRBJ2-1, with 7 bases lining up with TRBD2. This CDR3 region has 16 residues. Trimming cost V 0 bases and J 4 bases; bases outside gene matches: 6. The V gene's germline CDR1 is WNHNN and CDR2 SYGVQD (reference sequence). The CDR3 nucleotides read TGCGCCAGCAGTGAGTCCGGCGGCGGGGGTTACAATGAGCAGTTCTTC. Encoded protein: CASSESGGGGYNEQFF.

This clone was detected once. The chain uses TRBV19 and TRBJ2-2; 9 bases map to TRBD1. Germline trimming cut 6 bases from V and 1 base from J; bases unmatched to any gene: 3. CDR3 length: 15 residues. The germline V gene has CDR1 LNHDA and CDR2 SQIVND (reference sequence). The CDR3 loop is CASRLDRGNTGELFF. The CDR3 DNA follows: TGTGCCAGTAGGCTGGACAGGGGGAACACCGGGGAGCTGTTTTTT. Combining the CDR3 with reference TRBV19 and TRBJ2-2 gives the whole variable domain DGGITQSPKYLFRKEGQNVTLSCEQNLNHDAMYWYRQDPGQGLRLIYYSQIVNDFQKGDIAEGYSVSREKKESFPLTVTSAQKNPTAFYLCASRLDRGNTGELFFGEGSRLTVL.

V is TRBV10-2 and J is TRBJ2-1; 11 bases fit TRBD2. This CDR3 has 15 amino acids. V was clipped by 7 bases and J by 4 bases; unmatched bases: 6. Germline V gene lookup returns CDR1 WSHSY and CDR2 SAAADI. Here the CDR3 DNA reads TGCGCCAGCAAGACAGGGACTAGCGGTTACAATGAGCAGTTCTTC. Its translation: CASKTGTSGYNEQFF.

The CDR3: CASSLRTGNSYEQYF. CDR3 DNA sequence: TGTGCCAGCAGCCTCAGGACAGGGAACTCCTACGAGCAGTACTTC. The chain links TRBV7-9 to TRBJ2-7, with 8 bases aligning to TRBD1. The CDR3 is 15 amino acids. Germline-derived CDR1 and CDR2 are SEHNR and FQNEAQ (reference sequence). With V trimmed by 5 bases and J by 0 bases, 6 bases remained unmatched.

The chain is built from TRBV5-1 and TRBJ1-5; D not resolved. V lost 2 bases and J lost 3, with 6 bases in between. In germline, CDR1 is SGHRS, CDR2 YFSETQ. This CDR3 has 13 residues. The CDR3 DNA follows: TGCGCCAGCAGCTTCAGTTACAATCAGCCCCAGCATTTT. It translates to CASSFSYNQPQHF.

In nucleotides, the CDR3 is TGCGCCAGCAGCTTGGCCGAGGGTTCAACTGGTGGCTACACCTTC. It is translated as CASSLAEGSTGGYTF. The chain recombines TRBV5-1 with TRBJ1-2; D not certain. The CDR3 contains 15 residues. Trimming removed 0 bases from V and 7 bases from J, with 16 bases in between. The germline V gene encodes CDR1 SGHRS and CDR2 YFSETQ.

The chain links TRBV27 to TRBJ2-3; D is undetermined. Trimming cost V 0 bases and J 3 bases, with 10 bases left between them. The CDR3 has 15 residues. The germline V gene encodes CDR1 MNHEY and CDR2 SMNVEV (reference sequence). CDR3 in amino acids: CASSLSAVATDTQYF. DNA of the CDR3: TGTGCCAGCAGTTTATCGGCGGTAGCAACAGATACGCAGTATTTT.

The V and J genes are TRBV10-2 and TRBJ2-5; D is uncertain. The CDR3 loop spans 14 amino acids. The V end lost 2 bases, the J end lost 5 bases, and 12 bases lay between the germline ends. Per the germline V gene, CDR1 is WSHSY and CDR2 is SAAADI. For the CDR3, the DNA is TGCGCCAGCAGTGAGATCAGGCCCCGGGAGACCCAGTACTTC. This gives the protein CASSEIRPRETQYF.

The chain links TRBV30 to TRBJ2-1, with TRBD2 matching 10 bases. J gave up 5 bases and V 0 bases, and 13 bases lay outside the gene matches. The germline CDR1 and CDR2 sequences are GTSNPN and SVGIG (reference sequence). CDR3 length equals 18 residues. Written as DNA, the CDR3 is TGTGCCTGGAGTGTATTTTCCGGGCTAGCGGGGGATAACAATGAGCAGTTCTTC. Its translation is CAWSVFSGLAGDNNEQFF.

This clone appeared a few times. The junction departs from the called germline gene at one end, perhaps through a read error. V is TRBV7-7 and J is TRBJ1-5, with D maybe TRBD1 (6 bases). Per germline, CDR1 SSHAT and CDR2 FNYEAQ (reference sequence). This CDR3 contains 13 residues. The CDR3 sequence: CASSRTVNQPQHF. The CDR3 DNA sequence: TGTGCTAGCAGCCGGACAGTCAATCAGCCCCAGCATTTT.

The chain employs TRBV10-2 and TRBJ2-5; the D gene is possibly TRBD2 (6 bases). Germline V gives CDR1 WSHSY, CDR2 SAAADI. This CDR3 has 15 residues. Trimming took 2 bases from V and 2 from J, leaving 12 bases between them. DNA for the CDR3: TGCGCCAGCAGTGAGGGAGGGGCGGGGCAAGAGACCCAGTACTTC. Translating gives CASSEGGAGQETQYF.

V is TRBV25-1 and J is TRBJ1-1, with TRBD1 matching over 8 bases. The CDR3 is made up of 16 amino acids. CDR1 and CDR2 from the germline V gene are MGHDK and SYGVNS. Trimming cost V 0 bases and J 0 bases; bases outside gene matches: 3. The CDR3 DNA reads TGTGCCAGCAGTGAATACAGGACAGGGCTGAACACTGAAGCTTTCTTT. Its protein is CASSEYRTGLNTEAFF.

CDR3 coding DNA: TGTGCCAGCAGTTACCGGGGGGCAGCCCTTAACTATGGCTACACCTTC. Residues: CASSYRGAALNYGYTF. The V call is TRBV6-5, the J call TRBJ1-2; perhaps TRBD1 as D (6 bases). V shed 2 bases and J shed 1 base, with 14 bases lying between them. Germline assignment: CDR1 MNHEY and CDR2 SVGAGI. This CDR3 has 16 amino acids.

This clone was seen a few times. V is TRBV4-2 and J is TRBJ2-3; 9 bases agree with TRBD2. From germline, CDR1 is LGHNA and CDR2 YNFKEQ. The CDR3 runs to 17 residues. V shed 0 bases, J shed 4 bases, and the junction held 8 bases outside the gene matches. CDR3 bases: TGTGCCAGCAGCCAAGATGGGGTGCTAGCGGGGCCAGATACGCAGTATTTT. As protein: CASSQDGVLAGPDTQYF.

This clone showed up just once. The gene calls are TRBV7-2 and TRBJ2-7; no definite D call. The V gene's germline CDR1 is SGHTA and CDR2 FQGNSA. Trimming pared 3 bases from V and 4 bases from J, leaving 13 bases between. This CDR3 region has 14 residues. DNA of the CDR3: TGTGCCAGCAGCTTTGTCACAAACCAATACGAGCAGTACTTC. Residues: CASSFVTNQYEQYF.

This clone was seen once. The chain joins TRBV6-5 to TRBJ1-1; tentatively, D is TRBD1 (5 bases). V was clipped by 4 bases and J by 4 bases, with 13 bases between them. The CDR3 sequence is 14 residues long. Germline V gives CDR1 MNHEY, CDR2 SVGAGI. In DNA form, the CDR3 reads TGTGCCAGCAGTTTGGGAGGGACCCTCACTGAAGCTTTCTTT. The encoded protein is CASSLGGTLTEAFF.

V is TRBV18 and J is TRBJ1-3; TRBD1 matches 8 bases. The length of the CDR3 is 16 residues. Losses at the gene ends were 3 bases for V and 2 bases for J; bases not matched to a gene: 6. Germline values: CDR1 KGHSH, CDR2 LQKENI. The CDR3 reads CASSPPTGATGNTIYF. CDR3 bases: TGTGCCAGCTCACCCCCGACAGGGGCTACTGGAAACACCATATATTTT.

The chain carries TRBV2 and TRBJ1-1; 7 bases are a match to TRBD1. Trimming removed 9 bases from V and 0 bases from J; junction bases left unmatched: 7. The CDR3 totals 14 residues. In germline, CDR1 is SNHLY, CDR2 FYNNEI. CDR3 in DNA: TGTGCCAGACGGGACAGATTCATGAACACTGAAGCTTTCTTT. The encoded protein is CARRDRFMNTEAFF.

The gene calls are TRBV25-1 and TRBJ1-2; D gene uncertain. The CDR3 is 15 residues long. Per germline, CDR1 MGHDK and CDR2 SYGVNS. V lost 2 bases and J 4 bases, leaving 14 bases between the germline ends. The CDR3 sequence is CASSELVGGAYGYTF. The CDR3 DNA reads TGTGCCAGCAGTGAACTGGTCGGCGGAGCCTATGGCTACACCTTC.